This T cell receptor (beta chain) was observed in a study of cytomegalovirus exposure and HLA in healthy donors listed by TCRdb under 2017. About the study as a whole: According to an earlier analysis of several hundred of the donors, 200 million or so T cells yielded over 100 million unique TCR beta sequences and approximately 280 Gb of sequence data. Along with the roughly 670-subject first cohort, a separate validation cohort of over a hundred different subjects was used. Rather than using new phenotypic data, the later analysis identified candidate immune exposures from TCR beta sequences and from how often those sequences occurred across donors. To predict cytomegalovirus infection status, the study combined high-throughput TCR immunosequencing, statistical association of individual TCRs with disease status, and machine learning. The aim of the study was to test whether cataloging public T cell receptors could identify signatures of past pathogen exposure. Typing coverage differed by locus: A, B, C, DRB1 and DQB1 were typed in roughly 620-630 donors, DQA1 in 500 to 550, DPA1 in some 600, and DPB1 in 400 to 480. In an earlier analysis of 550 to 700 of the donors, high-throughput TCR beta sequencing was used to judge whether each TCR beta V gene segment behaved as functional or pseudogenic. Among the roughly 380 genotyped donors, approximately 76% belonged to the genetic ancestry cluster associated with self-reported Caucasian donors. Alongside the repertoire data, information on donor age, sex, ethnicity and CMV serostatus was compiled. A later genetic analysis took genome-wide SNP genotypes for about 55% of the roughly 670 donors and used that subset as a discovery cohort. Roughly 5 DR-DQ haplotypes were handled as single units for association and clustering, since linkage in the cohort was strong. HLA typing included class I and class II loci at four-digit resolution. Every repertoire in the discovery cohort had been generated on one and the same sequencing platform. About 280 gigabases of sequencing data and 91 million or so unique TCR sequences made up an early release that covered fewer than 650 HLA-typed donors. Across about 380 genotyped donors of the cohort, an average of approximately 200,000 unique TCR beta nucleotide sequences per donor were sequenced, and 15% to 20% of those sequences were non-productive. In a later analysis, previously published TCR beta repertoires from 600 to 850 donors were re-analyzed and high-resolution HLA genotyping was added so that TCR occurrence patterns could be studied. The study used immunosequencing to profile the T cell repertoires of 670 or so subjects and linked those repertoires to cytomegalovirus serostatus. General study outcomes and caveats: The earlier analysis of almost 600 of the donors excluded approximately 15 rarely observed V segments, including chromosome 9 orphons, because counts were too low. In a later genetic analysis, fewer N-insertions in productive TCRs were reported among donors in an Asian-associated ancestry cluster than the roughly 700-donor mean. A later analysis found that most CMV-associated TCR beta chains appeared HLA-restricted, with HLA associations seemingly driven largely by CMV exposure. Immune exposure information for the cohort was limited to CMV serostatus. When HLA alleles, especially DR and DQ, strongly co-occurred, TCR associations were difficult to assign to individual alleles. The authors suggested that the approach could potentially be extended to other disease states and immunological phenotypes. In the study, some 180 TCR beta chains were listed as associated with cytomegalovirus. Across donors, most TCR sequences were observed very rarely, whereas some public TCRs were present in many individuals. The cohort was sequenced for TCR beta chains only, and without alpha or paired-chain data the features that could be detected were limited. V-gene and J-gene trimming of TCR beta chains was associated with a missense DCLRE1C variant in a later genetic analysis, and the association was replicated in an independent cohort. The presence/absence analyses assumed that sequencing depth was roughly uniform across donors, and that assumption may not be true. A later analysis found that TCR association rates varied across HLA loci, with DRB1 alleles showing the most associated TCRs and HLA-C alleles the fewest. The 87-base-pair reads could not distinguish some IMGT-functional V segments, including TRBV6-2 and TRBV6-3, so those segments were excluded. A further reported finding was that TCR beta sequences accurately predicted the HLA-A and HLA-B alleles for most subjects in the first cohort. In a later analysis, 16,951 TCR beta sequences were associated with specific HLA alleles at a false discovery rate of 0.05. The classifier was reported to diagnose cytomegalovirus status with high specificity and sensitivity in both the original cohort and the validation cohort. In an earlier analysis of around 500 of the donors, most TCR beta V segments appeared in productive rearrangements about 87% or about 30% of the time, broadly matching IMGT annotations. A cluster of highly shared sequence variants was judged likely to represent a technical artifact of the sequencing pipeline. Correlated functional status among segregating V segments might reflect linkage disequilibrium, but an unknown experimental factor could not be ruled out. Because some donors lacked HLA typing at each locus, the association tests relied only on the typed subset. A later analysis reported that several top co-occurrence clusters appeared linked to parvovirus B19, influenza, CMV and Epstein-Barr virus. In vitro tests confirmed that three of the cytomegalovirus-associated TCR beta chains recognize cytomegalovirus antigens. In a later analysis, HLA-associated TCR beta chains showed more clonal expansion and lower generation probabilities than non-associated chains that were equally common.

The CDR3 has 17 amino acids, counting the end cysteine and phenylalanine. Of all the DNA, just the CDR3 is kept, 51 bases in frame from base 1. Here V drops 5 bases and J drops 3 bases, and the junction holds 12 bases not matched to any gene. The germline V gene (reference sequence) supplies CDR1 MNHEY and CDR2 SMNVEV. Libraries were made using the immunoSEQ multiplex PCR assay. A mixture of 60 forward primers for TCR Vbeta segments and 13 reverse primers for TCR Jbeta segments was used in the multiplex PCR. A multiplex PCR assay on genomic DNA amplified the CDR3 region of rearranged TCR beta genes. Amplified TCR beta libraries were sequenced as 87-base-pair reads on the Illumina HiSeq System. Concerning the study's data processing: Across the roughly 640 repertoires, a later analysis counted roughly 84 million unique TCR beta chains, 9 million to 14 million of which were shared by at least two donors. A nearest-neighbor algorithm error-corrected the raw reads and collapsed the reads into unique sequences, merging closely related sequences to remove PCR and sequencing errors. CDR3 sequences were aligned to IMGT reference sequences to assign V, D and J gene segments. For a sequence to be retained, a match of at least six nucleotides was required to both a V gene segment and a J gene segment. A rearrangement was called productive if the CDR3 had no stop codons and remained in frame with V and J, and every other rearrangement was called non-productive. Following IMGT convention, CDR3 was defined as the stretch from the second conserved V-encoded cysteine up to the conserved J-encoded phenylalanine. The earlier analysis of about 620 of the donors excluded sequences that lacked an unambiguous match to a single V gene segment. An earlier analysis of a few hundred of the donors classified V segments as functional when productive rearrangements were above 56.7% and as segregating when the standard deviation between donors was above 5%. A statistical classification framework was built to diagnose cytomegalovirus status from the catalog of TCR beta chain sequences. In a later analysis, TCR nucleotide sequences were compared against IMGT/GENE-DB human TR gene sequences so that V and J genes could be assigned. A later analysis assigned CDR3 sequences and most-parsimonious VDJ recombination scenarios with the TCRdist pipeline. A later analysis defined each TCR beta chain by its CDR3 amino acid sequence plus V-gene family, and excluded reads lacking a unique V-gene family. A later analysis removed 450 to 600 highly shared, low-generation-probability nucleotide sequences to deal with suspected cross-contamination and a sequencing artifact. In a later analysis, a clonal expansion index for each public chain was calculated from normalized within-repertoire ranks of inferred template counts. In a later analysis, generation probabilities were computed with a VDJ recombination model fitted to out-of-frame rearrangements, and the resulting probabilities were checked against IGoR. In a later analysis, TCR-TCR, TCR-HLA and TCR-CMV co-occurrence was scored with hypergeometric tests, and a repertoire-size bias correction was applied to TCR pairs. A later analysis estimated false discovery rates by permuting HLA or CMV assignments 20 times. A later analysis grouped co-occurring TCRs with DBSCAN, adding TCRdist sequence similarity when clustering within HLA-allele-positive subsets. Co-occurrence clustering excluded repertoires with fewer than 30,000 or more than 120,000 public chains, plus five with anomalous nucleotide sharing. Sourced from immuneACCESS, this table was stored by TCRdb with only in-frame sequences that have V and J called. A share of the clones is absent; for the studies checked, an unresolved V gene accounts for under half, and the remainder has no known explanation. That table gives V, J and clone size, and the DNA gave D and trimming. Within this sample are roughly 120,000 clones, with approximately 80% of them counted one time only. Under 5% of the sample lies in the top ten.

The cohort consisted of 670 or so healthy bone marrow donors. At the time of sampling, every cohort member was nominally healthy, though immune exposures that went unrecorded were likely present. The donor was CMV seronegative and belonged to the group of more than 300 seronegative cohort members. Each donor provided a peripheral blood sample, and peripheral blood mononuclear cells were used for TCR beta sequencing. The Qiagen DNeasy Blood Extraction Kit was used to extract genomic DNA from the blood cell samples. With respect to this clone: Its specific antigen is unknown. No base-level quality is on record; no much larger clone is a single base apart.

The chain is encoded by TRBV27 joined to TRBJ2-7, with 11 bases matching TRBD2. This TCR derives from a woman in her twenties or thirties in good health and CMV-seronegative. Material for sequencing was PBMCs. The nucleotide sequence reads TGTGCCAGCAGTGGGCGTCTAGCGGGAGGCCCCAACTACGAGCAGTACTTC. Translated, this gives CASSGRLAGGPNYEQYF.